The 8 T cell receptor beta chains presented below share a single source sample, sequenced in a study of CD8+ T cells in alopecia areata. In each case, RNA was isolated and then reverse transcribed into cDNA as the sequencing template. Sequenced by immunoSEQ multiplex PCR; TCRdb stores in-frame clones only, minus some. The table includes 150,000 or so clones, more than 75% detected once. The sample here was CD8+ T cells sorted from blood, taken at week 0. The receptors stem from a human donor with alopecia areata.

J is TRBJ1-1 and V is TRBV10-2; 8 bases are a match to TRBD1. The germline V gene encodes CDR1 WSHSY and CDR2 SAAADI. The CDR3 runs to 17 residues. Germline trimming cut 0 bases from V and 1 base from J; bases unmatched to any gene: 7. CDR3 DNA sequence: TGCGCCAGCAGTGAGTCCTCCTTCGACAGGGGGAACACTGAAGCTTTCTTT. The encoded protein is CASSESSFDRGNTEAFF.

The chain combines TRBV9 with TRBJ2-1; possibly TRBD1 for D (5 bases). The CDR3 contains 16 residues. CDR1 is SGDLS, CDR2 YYNGEE, per germline. The V and J ends lost 3 bases and 7 bases respectively, with 20 bases between them. CDR3 region: CASSARTLGKGNEQFF. CDR3 in DNA: TGTGCCAGCAGCGCGCGTACCCTGGGTAAGGGGAATGAGCAGTTCTTC.

The V gene is TRBV27, the J gene TRBJ1-1; D uncertain. CDR1 MNHEY and CDR2 SMNVEV come from the germline V gene (reference sequence). Deletions cut 5 bases from V and 4 bases from J, with 14 bases between. The CDR3 sequence is 14 residues long. CDR3 bases: TGTGCCAGCAGTCTGTGGAGGGAGTCCACTGAAGCTTTCTTT. This codes for CASSLWRESTEAFF.

The chain uses TRBV7-3 and TRBJ2-1; TRBD2 aligns across 7 bases. V was clipped by 3 bases and J by 0 bases; unmatched bases: 2. The CDR3 totals 15 residues. Germline V gene sequence: CDR1 SGHTA, CDR2 FQGTGA. The CDR3 DNA reads as TGTGCCAGCAGCTTCGGACTAGTCTCCTACAATGAGCAGTTCTTC. It translates to CASSFGLVSYNEQFF.

The chain has TRBV30 and TRBJ2-7; 7 nucleotides match TRBD1. The CDR3 length is 12 residues. Germline CDR1 reads GTSNPN; CDR2 reads SVGIG (reference sequence). The V gene end was trimmed by 0 bases and the J gene end by 6 bases; junction bases not matched to a gene: 2. The CDR3 loop is CAWSVQGSEQYF. The CDR3 DNA reads as TGTGCCTGGAGTGTACAGGGGTCCGAGCAGTACTTC.

This clone has a handful of counts. The chain joins TRBV7-9 to TRBJ2-7; D unclear. Germline lookup yields CDR1 SEHNR and CDR2 FQNEAQ (reference sequence). The length of the CDR3 is 13 residues. The V end was cut by 4 bases, the J end by 7 bases, with 14 bases between. This CDR3 is CASSSERSREQYF. Here the CDR3 DNA reads TGTGCCAGCAGCTCAGAGAGAAGTCGGGAGCAGTACTTC.

The sample holds one count of this clone. The chain combines TRBV30 with TRBJ2-5, with D possibly TRBD2 on 5 matching bases. There are 14 residues in the CDR3. The ends were cut back, 4 bases at V and 2 bases at J, with 14 bases in the middle. Germline CDR1 is GTSNPN and CDR2 is SVGIG (reference sequence). CDR3 loop: CAWTARGLQETQYF. CDR3 DNA: TGTGCCTGGACGGCCCGGGGTCTACAAGAGACCCAGTACTTC.

This rearrangement joins TRBV29-1 to TRBJ2-2; 9 bases map to TRBD2. V was clipped by 4 bases and J by 3 bases; unmatched bases: 0. The CDR3 length is 13 residues. Germline V gives CDR1 SQVTM, CDR2 ANQGSEA. The DNA for the CDR3 is TGCAGCGTTGTAGCGGGGGACACCGGGGAGCTGTTTTTT. Protein product: CSVVAGDTGELFF.